Described below is a single T cell receptor (beta chain) sequence and its context. Authors of the study amplified TCR beta CDR3 regions from RNA transcripts. In the first-round RT-PCR of the TCR CDR3, the HTBI primer set was used. TCRdb re-called the multiplex PCR reads with MiXCR, one entry per CDR3 protein. This sample has approximately 870,000 distinct CDR3 sequences; roughly 40% occur once, and the top ten carry approximately 8.7%. This specimen belongs to a study of T cells in Graves' hyperthyroidism and ophthalmopathy. Study-level background: It was at initial diagnosis, before any treatment, that peripheral blood was collected.

CDR1 and CDR2 from the germline V gene are SGHRS and YFSETQ. The CDR3 totals 16 residues. The V and J ends lost 0 bases and 2 bases respectively, with 9 bases between them. The clonotype originates from a man between 18 and 35 years old with Graves' hyperthyroidism. The V and J genes are TRBV5-1 and TRBJ2-6; no definite D call. The specimen sequenced was blood. The CDR3 region has the DNA TGCGCCAGCAGCTTGGCGGTCCAGCCTGGGGCCAACGTCCTGACTTTC. This encodes CASSLAVQPGANVLTF.